These T cell receptor beta chains were read from a single sample in a study of cytotoxic CD8 clonotypes in ibrutinib-treated CLL. Clones were read by immunoSEQ multiplex PCR, and TCRdb kept only the in-frame ones, dropping some. This table holds 330,000 or so clones, about 61% found once. The sample here was PBMCs, taken after 36 months of ibrutinib treatment. All receptors come from a human donor with chronic lymphocytic leukemia. Each CDR3 is given with its conserved first and last residue. A D gene is named only where the DNA matches it firmly. Expanded clones are given a class, and other clones once, few, many or no size at all.

cdr3_nt: TGCAGCGTTGAAAATATGGGGGATGCTTCGTACGAGCAGTACTTC
cdr3_aa: CSVENMGDASYEQYF
j_call: TRBJ2-7
clone_size: -
v_call: TRBV29-1
d_call: -

cdr3_nt: TGCGCCAGCAATGGACTTAACAATGAGCAGTTCTTC
cdr3_aa: CASNGLNNEQFF
j_call: TRBJ2-1
clone_size: -
v_call: TRBV10-2
d_call: -

cdr3_nt: TGTGCCAGCTCACTCTCCGGGACAGGGGCAGATACGCAGTATTTT
cdr3_aa: CASSLSGTGADTQYF
j_call: TRBJ2-3
clone_size: few
v_call: TRBV18
d_call: TRBD1

cdr3_nt: TGTGCCAGCAGCACCCTAGCGGTGAGCTCCTACAATGAGCAGTTCTTC
cdr3_aa: CASSTLAVSSYNEQFF
j_call: TRBJ2-1
clone_size: -
v_call: TRBV2
d_call: TRBD2

cdr3_nt: TGTGCCAGCAGCTTGGGCACTAGTACCCACGAGCAGTACTTC
cdr3_aa: CASSLGTSTHEQYF
j_call: TRBJ2-7
clone_size: -
v_call: TRBV5-4
d_call: -

cdr3_nt: TGTGCCAGTAGTAGGACTAGTTTGGACAATGAGCAGTTCTTC
cdr3_aa: CASSRTSLDNEQFF
j_call: TRBJ2-1
clone_size: -
v_call: TRBV19
d_call: TRBD2

cdr3_nt: TGCGCCAGCAGTGACGAATCGGGGAATGGCTACACCTTC
cdr3_aa: CASSDESGNGYTF
j_call: TRBJ1-2
clone_size: few
v_call: TRBV10-1
d_call: -

cdr3_nt: TGTGCCATCAGTGAGACCTCTGAAGCTTTCTTT
cdr3_aa: CAISETSEAFF
j_call: TRBJ1-1
clone_size: -
v_call: TRBV10-3
d_call: -

cdr3_nt: TGCGCCAGCGGACCAAGCGGGAGGGCCGTGGATACGCAGTATTTT
cdr3_aa: CASGPSGRAVDTQYF
j_call: TRBJ2-3
clone_size: few
v_call: TRBV5-1
d_call: TRBD2

cdr3_nt: TGTGCCAGCAGTTTGTCCGGGAAGGACGAGCAGTACTTC
cdr3_aa: CASSLSGKDEQYF
j_call: TRBJ2-7
clone_size: -
v_call: TRBV27
d_call: -

cdr3_nt: TGTGCCAGCTCCCCCCTAGCGGAGGCCTACAATGAGCAGTTCTTC
cdr3_aa: CASSPLAEAYNEQFF
j_call: TRBJ2-1
clone_size: -
v_call: TRBV28
d_call: TRBD2

cdr3_nt: TGTGCCAGCAGCAGGGTACAGGGTAAACTAGCCGCGCAGTACTTC
cdr3_aa: CASSRVQGKLAAQYF
j_call: TRBJ2-7
clone_size: -
v_call: TRBV7-8
d_call: -

cdr3_nt: TGTGCCAGCAGCCAAGTGGGAACTAGCGGGGGGGCCTATCCAGTTACGCAGTATTTT
cdr3_aa: CASSQVGTSGGAYPVTQYF
j_call: TRBJ2-3
clone_size: -
v_call: TRBV4-2
d_call: TRBD2

cdr3_nt: TGCGCCAGCAGCTTTTCTAGCGGGAGGACCACCTACGAGCAGTACTTC
cdr3_aa: CASSFSSGRTTYEQYF
j_call: TRBJ2-7
clone_size: -
v_call: TRBV5-1
d_call: TRBD2

cdr3_nt: TGCGCCAGCAGCCCCTACCAAGCCCAGGGGGTAGGGACAGATACGCAGTATTTT
cdr3_aa: CASSPYQAQGVGTDTQYF
j_call: TRBJ2-3
clone_size: few
v_call: TRBV4-1
d_call: TRBD1

cdr3_nt: TGTGCCAGCAGCAGGGGACAGGGCCATCAGCCCCAGCATTTT
cdr3_aa: CASSRGQGHQPQHF
j_call: TRBJ1-5
clone_size: few
v_call: TRBV21-1
d_call: -

cdr3_nt: TGTGCCAGCAGCTTGTATAGGGACATTTCCTACGAGCAGTACTTC
cdr3_aa: CASSLYRDISYEQYF
j_call: TRBJ2-7
clone_size: -
v_call: TRBV5-4
d_call: -

cdr3_nt: TGTGCCAGCAGCTTAGGGCCTAGCAGAAGCAATGAGCAGTTCTTC
cdr3_aa: CASSLGPSRSNEQFF
j_call: TRBJ2-1
clone_size: -
v_call: TRBV7-8
d_call: -

cdr3_nt: TGCGCCAGCAGCCAAGGGCGTCTAGCGGGGGCCTACAATGAGCAGTTCTTC
cdr3_aa: CASSQGRLAGAYNEQFF
j_call: TRBJ2-1
clone_size: -
v_call: TRBV4-3
d_call: TRBD2

cdr3_nt: TGTGCCAGCAGCGCCGAAGGCAGGGCGGGTTGGGATGACACTGAAGCTTTCTTT
cdr3_aa: CASSAEGRAGWDDTEAFF
j_call: TRBJ1-1
clone_size: -
v_call: TRBV7-6
d_call: -

cdr3_nt: TGCGCCAGCAGCCAAGACAGGAGGGGATACGAGCAGTACTTC
cdr3_aa: CASSQDRRGYEQYF
j_call: TRBJ2-7
clone_size: -
v_call: TRBV4-3
d_call: -

cdr3_nt: TGTGCCAGCAGTGAGCAGGGATCCTACAATGAGCAGTTCTTC
cdr3_aa: CASSEQGSYNEQFF
j_call: TRBJ2-1
clone_size: -
v_call: TRBV6-1
d_call: -

cdr3_nt: TGTGCCAGCAGCGTAAGCACCCGGACTAGCGGGAGGAGTGAGACCCAGTACTTC
cdr3_aa: CASSVSTRTSGRSETQYF
j_call: TRBJ2-5
clone_size: -
v_call: TRBV9
d_call: TRBD2

cdr3_nt: TGTGCCACCAGCAGAGAGGTTGCCAGGGACACCGGGGAGCTGTTTTTT
cdr3_aa: CATSREVARDTGELFF
j_call: TRBJ2-2
clone_size: few
v_call: TRBV15
d_call: -

cdr3_nt: TGTGCCAGTAGTTTATTGGGGTTCGGGCAGCCCCAGCATTTT
cdr3_aa: CASSLLGFGQPQHF
j_call: TRBJ1-5
clone_size: -
v_call: TRBV19
d_call: -

cdr3_nt: TGTGCCAGCAGCTTAAGGGGCCCATACAATGAGCAGTTCTTC
cdr3_aa: CASSLRGPYNEQFF
j_call: TRBJ2-1
clone_size: few
v_call: TRBV11-1
d_call: -

cdr3_nt: TGTGCCAGCAGTTTAACCTCCGGGGGCACCGGGGAGCTGTTTTTT
cdr3_aa: CASSLTSGGTGELFF
j_call: TRBJ2-2
clone_size: -
v_call: TRBV27
d_call: -

cdr3_nt: TGTGCCAGCAGCCTAGTACCCGGGAGCTCCTACAATGAGCAGTTCTTC
cdr3_aa: CASSLVPGSSYNEQFF
j_call: TRBJ2-1
clone_size: -
v_call: TRBV14
d_call: -

cdr3_nt: TGTGCCAGCAGTTTAGCGGGGTATGGCTACACCTTC
cdr3_aa: CASSLAGYGYTF
j_call: TRBJ1-2
clone_size: -
v_call: TRBV28
d_call: -

cdr3_nt: TGTGCCAGCAGCCAAGACCGGCCGACAGGGGGATCACCCCTCCACTTT
cdr3_aa: CASSQDRPTGGSPLHF
j_call: TRBJ1-6
clone_size: -
v_call: TRBV4-2
d_call: TRBD1

cdr3_nt: TGCGCCAGCAGCCAAGTAGTCTTGACAGATACGCAGTATTTT
cdr3_aa: CASSQVVLTDTQYF
j_call: TRBJ2-3
clone_size: -
v_call: TRBV4-1
d_call: -

cdr3_nt: TGTGCCAGCAGCTTAGCGCTTGGCTACAATGAGCAGTTCTTC
cdr3_aa: CASSLALGYNEQFF
j_call: TRBJ2-1
clone_size: -
v_call: TRBV7-2
d_call: -

cdr3_nt: TGTGCCAGCAGTTACGGCAGGGGAATTTCACCCCTCCACTTT
cdr3_aa: CASSYGRGISPLHF
j_call: TRBJ1-6
clone_size: -
v_call: TRBV6-5
d_call: -

cdr3_nt: TGTGCCAGCCGGGGGGGCCTAAACGAGCAGTACTTC
cdr3_aa: CASRGGLNEQYF
j_call: TRBJ2-7
clone_size: few
v_call: TRBV2
d_call: TRBD2

cdr3_nt: TGTGCCAGCAGCCAAGGGCTAGCGGGAAAGGCAGCTCAGTTCTTC
cdr3_aa: CASSQGLAGKAAQFF
j_call: TRBJ2-1
clone_size: -
v_call: TRBV14
d_call: TRBD2